Shown below are 5 T cell receptor beta chains from a single sample sequenced in a study of blood T cells in healthy people across ages. Sample-barcoded 5' priming and a J-beta primer mix drove a second PCR of roughly 6 to 12 cycles. Each CDR3 protein is one row after TCRdb ran MiXCR on the 5' RACE reads. Among about 640,000 distinct CDR3 sequences, roughly three fifths were seen once, and the ten largest hold approximately 37%. Sequenced material: blood. Receptors were obtained from a man in his sixties in good health.

This clonotype has just a few counts. The rearrangement links TRBV6-1 to TRBJ1-1, with 8 bases matching TRBD1. The CDR3 loop spans 16 amino acids. Trimming removed 8 bases from V and 0 bases from J; junction bases left unmatched: 11. Germline V lookup: CDR1 MNHNS, CDR2 SASEGT. The CDR3 coding sequence is TGTGCCAGCGGAGGACAGGGTGATCGACTGAACACTGAAGCTTTCTTT. Translation: CASGGQGDRLNTEAFF.

This chain joins TRBV20-1 and TRBJ2-4; TRBD2 matches 11 bases. Trimming removed 6 bases from V and 10 bases from J; junction bases left unmatched: 11. Germline V gives CDR1 DFQATT, CDR2 SNEGSKA (reference sequence). This CDR3 contains 14 residues. CDR3 sequence: CSADLAGGLGIQYF. Written as DNA, the CDR3 is TGCAGTGCCGACTTAGCGGGGGGGCTGGGGATTCAGTACTTC.

This chain joins TRBV2 and TRBJ2-7; TRBD1 agrees at 7 bases. Losses at the gene ends were 7 bases for V and 12 bases for J; bases not matched to a gene: 12. This CDR3 has 12 amino acids. The germline gives CDR1 SNHLY, CDR2 FYNNEI. DNA of the CDR3: TGTGCCAGCAAGTGGGACGACAGGGTTCCGTACTTC. Amino acid sequence: CASKWDDRVPYF.

J is TRBJ2-4 and V is TRBV6-1; 9 positions agree with TRBD1. CDR3 length: 19 residues. Germline CDR1 reads MNHNS; CDR2 reads SASEGT. Trimming at V came to 7 bases and at J to 0 bases, leaving 16 bases not matched to a gene. CDR3 in amino acids: CASTRITGQGFLAKNIQYF. The CDR3 bases are TGTGCCAGCACCCGGATTACGGGACAGGGATTCCTAGCCAAAAACATTCAGTACTTC.

CDR3 protein: CASSQVRYTEAFF. CDR3 bases: TGCGCCAGCAGCCAAGTCAGGTACACTGAAGCTTTCTTT. This chain joins TRBV4-3 and TRBJ1-1; no definite D call. CDR1 is LGHNA, CDR2 YSLEER, per germline. Trimming took off 1 base at V and 3 bases at J, with 6 bases between the two ends. The CDR3 covers 13 residues.